The source of this T cell receptor (beta chain) is a study of cytomegalovirus exposure and HLA in healthy donors. Whole-study findings and limits: Beyond CMV serostatus, there was no information to go on about immune exposure.

In regard to this clone: Its antigen is currently unknown.

The CDR3 consists of 13 residues. Per the germline V gene, CDR1 is SGHDT and CDR2 is YYEEEE. Donors in the study were healthy people who gave bone marrow. Each donor was nominally healthy when sampled (though unrecorded immune exposures were likely). The primer mix had 60 Vbeta and 13 Jbeta primers. Methods used by the authors: The count from a later analysis was 70 million to 85 million unique TCR beta chains, about 10 million of them shared. Only in-frame clones appear in the TCRdb table, and some are missing; sequencing was by immunoSEQ multiplex PCR. V, J and clone size are those of that table, while D and trimming were read from the DNA. This table has 97,000 or so clones, less than 9.5% appearing once.

The sample taken for sequencing was PBMCs. The gene calls are TRBV5-6 and TRBJ2-5; D gene ambiguous. The J call may be wrong; the DNA end is better matched by TRBJ2-7. The source of this sequence is a man in his fifties in good health and CMV-seropositive. CDR3 protein: CASSSPPAYEQYF. CDR3 bases: TGTGCCAGCAGCTCCCCCCCCGCCTACGAGCAGTACTTC.